The TCR beta chain under discussion was sequenced for a study of blood T cell repertoires in COVID-19 (TCRdb year 2020). Notes on the research overall: Samples from collaborators originated in the United States, Italy and Spain and spanned both the acute and convalescent phases of COVID-19. The prospective study material was composed of cDNA or gDNA derived from T cells, B-cell-depleted T cells, or PBMCs. Subjects who had been exposed to COVID-19, were actively infected with it, or had recovered from it provided the deeply sampled blood TCRbeta repertoires that made up the dataset. The repertoires were made available in a free public database intended to serve as a resource for research on the immune response to SARS-CoV-2. The samples were drawn from two sources: the first 160 participants of the ongoing ImmuneRACE study, and fewer than 1,500 subjects contributed by 6 global collaborators. A de-identified subject ID, COVID-19 status, age in years and sex were almost always included in the sample metadata. HLA class I and class II types, where available, came from metadata supplied by the sample provider rather than from assay-based typing. The study at large found these results: The quantity of clinical and demographic metadata differed by source and by participant and was supplied without curation.

For this clone: It lacks a known antigen. Base qualities are not provided; no much larger clone lies one nucleotide away.

Including the terminal cysteine and phenylalanine, the CDR3 comprises 14 residues. The sequence is cut down to CDR3 DNA, 42 bases in frame from base 1. The germline V gene specifies KGHDR as CDR1 and SFDVKD as CDR2. Relative to germline, V is 3 bases shorter and J is 1 base shorter, with 7 bases between their ends. At one collaborating source in Seattle, patients were enrolled during active infection and were followed longitudinally through the course of disease. Each collaborating institution followed its own protocols to collect whole blood in K2EDTA tubes. For TCRbeta analysis, collaborators shipped samples in one of three forms: frozen whole blood, isolated PBMCs, or DNA extracted from either of those sample types. TCRbeta CDR3 regions were amplified from genomic DNA by means of the immunoSEQ Assay, a bias-controlled multiplex PCR. The paper's data handling went like this. Nucleated cell counts per sample were estimated from amplification of reference gene primers within the assay. To quantify the absolute abundance of each unique TCRbeta CDR3 rearrangement, sequence reads were collapsed and filtered. For each sample, productive Simpson clonality was calculated as the square root of Simpson's diversity index over productive rearrangements. What TCRdb holds here is the immuneACCESS table cut down to in-frame rearrangements. Part of the clones is not present; checked against another copy, under half of the missing clones reflect an unresolved V gene, and the others are unexplained. The V and J calls and clone size were taken over from that table, and D and trimming were inferred from the DNA. For this sample there are 300,000 to 350,000 clones; 80% to 90% appear just once. The ten biggest clones cover around 9.9% of the sample.

Here the chain combines TRBV24-1 and TRBJ2-3; D gene: possibly TRBD1, on 5 matching bases. The TCR comes from a man aged 30 to 39 with COVID-19, enrolled during active disease. Sequencing input: peripheral blood. CDR3 protein: CATSDTRGTDTQYF. The DNA is TGTGCCACCAGTGATACCAGGGGCACAGATACGCAGTATTTT.